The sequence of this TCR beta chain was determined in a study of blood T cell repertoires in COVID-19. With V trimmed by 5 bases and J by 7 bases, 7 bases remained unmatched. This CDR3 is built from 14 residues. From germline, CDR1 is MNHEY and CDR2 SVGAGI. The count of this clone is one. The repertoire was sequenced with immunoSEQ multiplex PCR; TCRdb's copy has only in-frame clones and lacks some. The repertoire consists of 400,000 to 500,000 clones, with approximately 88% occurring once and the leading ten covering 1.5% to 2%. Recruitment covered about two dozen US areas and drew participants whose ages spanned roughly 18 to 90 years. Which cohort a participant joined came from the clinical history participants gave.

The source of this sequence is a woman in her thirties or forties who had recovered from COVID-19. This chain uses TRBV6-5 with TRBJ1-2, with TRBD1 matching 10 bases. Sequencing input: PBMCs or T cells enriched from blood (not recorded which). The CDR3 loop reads CASSTPGQGFGYTF. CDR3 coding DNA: TGTGCCAGCAGTACACCGGGACAGGGGTTTGGCTACACCTTC.